This TCR beta chain emerged from a study of Tregs in tolerant kidney transplant recipients. Comment on this clone: What it binds is unknown.

The CDR3 is 14 amino acids. With 8 bases clipped from V and 10 bases from J, the junction kept 13 bases outside the gene matches. Germline CDR1 reads SGHDN; CDR2 reads FVKESK. Study observations and caveats: No direct test of biological reproducibility was done here.

Clones were sequenced by immunoSEQ multiplex PCR, and TCRdb holds only the in-frame ones, with some missing. The table lists 110,000 or so clones, around 94% of them singletons. The sequenced material came from CD4+ T cells from blood. The rearrangement joins TRBV14 to TRBJ2-7; 11 nucleotides match TRBD2. The sequence was obtained from a human donor in good health. The CDR3 DNA reads TGTGCCAGCTCCTATACTAGCGGGAGTTCGGGACAGTACTTC. It is translated as CASSYTSGSSGQYF.